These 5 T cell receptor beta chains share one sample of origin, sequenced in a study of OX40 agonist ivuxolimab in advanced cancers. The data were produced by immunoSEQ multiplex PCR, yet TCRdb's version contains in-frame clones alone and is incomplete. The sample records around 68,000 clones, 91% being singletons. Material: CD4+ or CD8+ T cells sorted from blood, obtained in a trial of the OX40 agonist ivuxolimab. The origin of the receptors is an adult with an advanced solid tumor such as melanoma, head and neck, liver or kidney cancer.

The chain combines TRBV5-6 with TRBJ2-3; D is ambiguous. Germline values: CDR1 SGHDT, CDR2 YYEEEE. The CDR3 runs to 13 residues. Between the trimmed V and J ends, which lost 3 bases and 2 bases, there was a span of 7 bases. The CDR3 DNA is TGTGCCAGCAGCTCCGCTTCCACAGATACGCAGTATTTT. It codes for CASSSASTDTQYF.

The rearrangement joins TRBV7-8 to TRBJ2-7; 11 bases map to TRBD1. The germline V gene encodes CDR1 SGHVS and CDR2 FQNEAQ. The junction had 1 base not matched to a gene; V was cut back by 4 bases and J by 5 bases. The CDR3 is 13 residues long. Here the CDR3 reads CASSWTGGHEQYF. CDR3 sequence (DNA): TGTGCCAGCAGCTGGACAGGGGGCCACGAGCAGTACTTC.

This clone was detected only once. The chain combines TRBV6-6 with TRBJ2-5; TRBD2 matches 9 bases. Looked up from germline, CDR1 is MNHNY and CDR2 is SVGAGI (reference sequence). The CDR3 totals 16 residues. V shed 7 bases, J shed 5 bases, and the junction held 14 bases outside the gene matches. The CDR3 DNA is TGTGCCAGCACCTACTCGCCAGCGGGGGGCATGGAGACCCAGTACTTC. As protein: CASTYSPAGGMETQYF.

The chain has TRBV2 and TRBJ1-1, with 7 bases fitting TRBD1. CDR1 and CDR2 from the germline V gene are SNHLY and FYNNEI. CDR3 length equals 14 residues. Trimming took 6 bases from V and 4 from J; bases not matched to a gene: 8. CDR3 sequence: CASRNSRGGTEAFF. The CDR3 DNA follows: TGTGCCAGCAGGAACTCCAGGGGGGGCACTGAAGCTTTCTTT.

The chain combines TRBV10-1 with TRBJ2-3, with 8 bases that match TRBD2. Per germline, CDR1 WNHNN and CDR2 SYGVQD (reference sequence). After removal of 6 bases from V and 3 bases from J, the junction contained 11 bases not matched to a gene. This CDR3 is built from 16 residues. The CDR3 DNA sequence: TGCGCCAGCAGAGGATCTAGAGCGGGAGAGACAGATACGCAGTATTTT. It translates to CASRGSRAGETDTQYF.